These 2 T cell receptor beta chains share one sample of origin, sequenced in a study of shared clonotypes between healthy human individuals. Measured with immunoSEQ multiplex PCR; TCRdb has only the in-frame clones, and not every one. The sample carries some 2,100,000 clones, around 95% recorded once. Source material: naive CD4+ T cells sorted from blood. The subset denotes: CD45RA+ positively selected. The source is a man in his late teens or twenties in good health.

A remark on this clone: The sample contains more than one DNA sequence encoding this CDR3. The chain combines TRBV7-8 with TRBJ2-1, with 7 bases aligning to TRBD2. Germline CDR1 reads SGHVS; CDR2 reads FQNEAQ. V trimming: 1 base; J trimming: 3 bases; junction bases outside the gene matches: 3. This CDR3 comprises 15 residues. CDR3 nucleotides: TGTGCCAGCAGCTTAGGCTTAGCGGGCTACAATGAGCAGTTCTTC. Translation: CASSLGLAGYNEQFF.

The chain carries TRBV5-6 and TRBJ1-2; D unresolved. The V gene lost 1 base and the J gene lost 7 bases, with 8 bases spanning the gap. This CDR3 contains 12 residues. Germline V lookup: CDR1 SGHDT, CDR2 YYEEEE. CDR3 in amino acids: CASSLTQRGYTF. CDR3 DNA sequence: TGTGCCAGCAGCTTGACCCAACGTGGCTACACCTTC.